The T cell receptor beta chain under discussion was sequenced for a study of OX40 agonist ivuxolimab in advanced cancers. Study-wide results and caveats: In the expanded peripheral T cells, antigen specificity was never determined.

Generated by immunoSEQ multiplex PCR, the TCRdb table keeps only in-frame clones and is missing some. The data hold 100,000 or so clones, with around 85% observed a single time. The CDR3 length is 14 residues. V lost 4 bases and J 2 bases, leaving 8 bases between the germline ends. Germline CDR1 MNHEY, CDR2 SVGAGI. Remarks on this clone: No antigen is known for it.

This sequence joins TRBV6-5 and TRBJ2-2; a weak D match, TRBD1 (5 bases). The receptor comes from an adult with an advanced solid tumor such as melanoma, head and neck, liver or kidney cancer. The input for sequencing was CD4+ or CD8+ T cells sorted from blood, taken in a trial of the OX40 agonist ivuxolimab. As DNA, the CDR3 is TGTGCCAGCAGTTCCGACAGAAACACCGGGGAGCTGTTTTTT. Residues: CASSSDRNTGELFF.